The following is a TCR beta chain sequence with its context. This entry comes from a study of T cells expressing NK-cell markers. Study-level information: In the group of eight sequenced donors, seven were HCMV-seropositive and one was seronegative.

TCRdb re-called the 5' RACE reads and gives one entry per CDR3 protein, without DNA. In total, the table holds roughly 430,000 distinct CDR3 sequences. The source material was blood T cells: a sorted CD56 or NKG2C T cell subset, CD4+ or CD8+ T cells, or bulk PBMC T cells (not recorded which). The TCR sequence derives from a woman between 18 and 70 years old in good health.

The CDR3 protein is CSASGGAGLGEMQFF. V gene TRBV20-1 combines with J gene TRBJ2-1; the D call from TCRdb, TRBD2, cannot be confirmed without DNA. This CDR3 is 15 amino acids long. Germline V gene sequence: CDR1 DFQATT, CDR2 SNEGSKA (reference sequence).